These 5 T cell receptor beta chains were all obtained from the same sample, sequenced in a study of T cells after posttransplantation cyclophosphamide. Treatment was busulfan-fludarabine conditioning, a marrow graft, and cyclophosphamide on days +3 and +4. This table comes from immunoSEQ multiplex PCR, and its TCRdb copy is limited to in-frame clones, with some not included. The sample comprises approximately 19,000 clones, 75% to 90% of which are singletons, and around 6.6% rests with the top ten. Sample: PBMCs, taken after allogeneic stem cell transplant with posttransplant cyclophosphamide. Source of these receptors: a female patient in her 40s who received an allogeneic stem cell transplant from a related donor, was CMV-positive, and had no GVHD. Some T cells may trace back to the graft donor.

This clone has a single count. The chain carries TRBV28 and TRBJ1-1; TRBD1 is a possible D gene (5 bases). V lost 6 bases to trimming and J lost 4 bases, with 9 bases between them. Germline CDR1 and CDR2: MDHEN and SYDVKM. CDR3 size: 12 residues. The CDR3 protein is CASSQGGTEAFF. The CDR3 DNA follows: TGTGCCAGCAGCCAGGGTGGCACTGAAGCTTTCTTT. Full variable domain (remainder filled in from reference TRBV28 and TRBJ1-1): DVKVTQSSRYLVKRTGEKVFLECVQDMDHENMFWYRQDPGLGLRLIYFSYDVKMKEKGDIPEGYSVSREKKERFSLILESASTNQTSMYLCASSQGGTEAFFGQGTRLTVV.

The count of this clone is one. The chain combines TRBV5-1 with TRBJ1-1; the match to TRBD1 covers 8 bases. V shed 4 bases, J shed 0 bases, and the junction held 8 bases outside the gene matches. The germline gives CDR1 SGHRS, CDR2 YFSETQ. The CDR3 is 16 amino acids. DNA of the CDR3: TGCGCCAGCAGCCCCGCCCAGGGGGCGATGAACACTGAAGCTTTCTTT. Its translation is CASSPAQGAMNTEAFF.

This chain uses TRBV4-1 with TRBJ2-5; 8 bases are shared with TRBD2. With V trimmed by 4 bases and J by 4 bases, 5 bases remained unmatched. Germline V gene lookup returns CDR1 MGHRA and CDR2 YSYEKL. This CDR3 has 14 residues. The CDR3 bases are TGCGCCAGCAGCCCCCGCCGGGGGGGAGAGACCCAGTACTTC. It encodes CASSPRRGGETQYF.

The V and J genes are TRBV28 and TRBJ2-2; 7 bases match TRBD1. V shed 2 bases and J 5 bases; nucleotides not matched to a gene: 2. CDR3 length equals 14 residues. Germline V gene data show CDR1 as MDHEN and CDR2 as SYDVKM. CDR3 bases: TGTGCCAGCAGTTTAAGGGGGCAAACCGGGGAGCTGTTTTTT. Its translation is CASSLRGQTGELFF.

The rearrangement uses TRBV7-2 and TRBJ2-1, with TRBD2 matching 7 bases. The germline V gene has CDR1 SGHTA and CDR2 FQGNSA. The CDR3 runs 14 residues. V shed 0 bases, J shed 8 bases, and the junction held 4 bases outside the gene matches. This chain's CDR3 is CASSLAGGYDEQFF. In DNA form, the CDR3 reads TGTGCCAGCAGCTTAGCGGGAGGGTATGATGAGCAGTTCTTC.